These 31 T cell receptor beta chains originate from one sample sequenced in a study of OX40 agonist ivuxolimab in advanced cancers. Libraries were prepared by immunoSEQ multiplex PCR; TCRdb keeps only in-frame clonotypes and omits some of them. The sample holds 35,000 to 45,000 clones; 82% are singletons and the top ten take approximately 25%. Sequenced here: CD4+ or CD8+ T cells sorted from blood, sampled in a trial of the OX40 agonist ivuxolimab. Every receptor here comes from an adult with an advanced solid tumor such as melanoma, head and neck, liver or kidney cancer.

The chain uses TRBV6-5 and TRBJ1-5; possibly TRBD1 for D (6 bases). The CDR3 spans 14 residues. The germline V gene encodes CDR1 MNHEY and CDR2 SVGAGI. Trimming shortened V by 6 bases and J by 4 bases, and 13 bases separated the two germline ends. The CDR3 protein is CASRPDSLNQPQHF. The CDR3, as DNA: TGTGCCAGCAGGCCGGACAGTCTTAATCAGCCCCAGCATTTT.

The chain couples TRBV7-9 to TRBJ2-5; D is perhaps TRBD1 or TRBD2 (5 bases each). Trimming cost V 8 bases and J 6 bases, with 13 bases left between them. Germline V gives CDR1 SEHNR, CDR2 FQNEAQ (reference sequence). The CDR3 covers 12 residues. CDR3 protein: CASSRDPQTQYF. DNA of the CDR3: TGTGCCAGCTCTCGGGACCCCCAGACCCAGTACTTC.

This clone has a handful of counts. This sequence joins TRBV19 and TRBJ1-5; 11 positions match TRBD1. The CDR3 runs 14 residues. The germline CDR1 and CDR2 sequences are LNHDA and SQIVND (reference sequence). The V and J ends lost 7 bases and 6 bases, in that order; junction bases with no gene match: 5. In nucleotides, the CDR3 is TGTGCCAGTAAGGGGGGACAGGGGGGTCAGCCCCAGCATTTT. Translated: CASKGGQGGQPQHF.

The rearrangement joins TRBV27 to TRBJ2-7; either TRBD1 or TRBD2 may supply D (5 bases each). CDR1 MNHEY and CDR2 SMNVEV come from the germline V gene (reference sequence). This CDR3 contains 15 residues. With 2 bases removed from V and 8 bases from J, the gap between germline ends came to 19 bases. For the CDR3, the DNA is TGTGCCAGCAGTTTAGTAGGGGACGGACATGTACAGCAGTACTTC. This gives the protein CASSLVGDGHVQQYF.

This sequence joins TRBV5-5 and TRBJ2-5; 11 bases fit TRBD2. Trimming at V came to 3 bases and at J to 4 bases, leaving 11 bases not matched to a gene. The CDR3 totals 17 residues. Germline CDR1 reads SGHKS; CDR2 reads YYEKEE (reference sequence). CDR3 coding DNA: TGTGCCAGCAGCTCCCCCTCGGGACTAGCGGAGAGAGAGACCCAGTACTTC. Its protein is CASSSPSGLAERETQYF.

This sequence joins TRBV5-8 and TRBJ2-7; no reliable D call. This CDR3 contains 12 residues. CDR1 SGHTS and CDR2 YDEGEE come from the germline V gene. The V end lost 3 bases, the J end lost 6 bases, and 10 bases lay between the germline ends. The CDR3 DNA reads TGTGCCAGCAGCTCTTCGCTCGGCGAGCAGTACTTC. Amino acids: CASSSSLGEQYF.

This chain uses TRBV7-2 with TRBJ2-7; D uncertain. CDR1 and CDR2 (germline): SGHTA, FQGNSA. CDR3 length: 13 amino acids. Trimming cost V 3 bases and J 6 bases, with 12 bases left between them. CDR3 protein: CASSFLIVGEQYF. DNA for the CDR3: TGTGCCAGCAGCTTTCTAATAGTCGGCGAGCAGTACTTC.

The CDR3 spells CAFDPWREGFSGELFF. In nucleotides, the CDR3 is TGTGCCTTCGATCCGTGGCGGGAGGGCTTCTCCGGGGAGCTGTTTTTT. The chain joins TRBV30 to TRBJ2-2, with 9 bases lining up with TRBD2. This CDR3 contains 16 residues. Germline V CDR1 and CDR2: GTSNPN, SVGIG (reference sequence). J lost 6 bases, V lost 7 bases, and 15 bases had no gene match. The full variable domain, with the rest looked up from reference TRBV30 and TRBJ2-2, is SQTIHQWPATLVQPVGSPLSLECTVEGTSNPNLYWYRQAAGRGLQLLFYSVGIGQISSEVPQNLSASRPQDRQFILSSKKLLLSDSGFYLCAFDPWREGFSGELFFGEGSRLTVL.

This clone was seen just once. The chain combines TRBV2 with TRBJ2-1; a possible D gene is TRBD2 (6 bases). CDR3 length: 14 residues. The ends were cut back, 9 bases at V and 6 bases at J, with 18 bases in the middle. CDR1 is SNHLY and CDR2 is FYNNEI in the germline V gene. In nucleotides, the CDR3 is TGTGCCAGGGCGGGGACTCCTTTCGCCAATGAGCAGTTCTTC. Its protein is CARAGTPFANEQFF.

This clone was detected once. This sequence joins TRBV7-8 and TRBJ1-5; D call uncertain. V was shortened by 1 base and J by 3 bases, with 7 bases between the two germline ends. The CDR3 contains 14 residues. Germline V lookup: CDR1 SGHVS, CDR2 FQNEAQ. DNA for the CDR3: TGTGCCAGCAGCTTAGTTGGTATCAATCAGCCCCAGCATTTT. Translation: CASSLVGINQPQHF. The full variable domain, with the rest looked up from reference TRBV7-8 and TRBJ1-5, is GAGVSQSPRYKVAKRGQDVALRCDPISGHVSLFWYQQALGQGPEFLTYFQNEAQLDKSGLPSDRFFAERPEGSVSTLKIQRTQQEDSAVYLCASSLVGINQPQHFGDGTRLSIL.

The genes are TRBV12-5 and TRBJ2-1; D is unresolved. Germline values: CDR1 LGHNT, CDR2 FRNRAP. Trimming removed 2 bases at V and 9 bases at J, with 17 bases between. The CDR3 runs 15 residues. In DNA, the CDR3 is TGTGCTAGTGGTTTGAGATGGGGAATGAATGGTGAGCAGTTCTTC. This sequence encodes CASGLRWGMNGEQFF.

V is TRBV6-1 and J is TRBJ2-3; the D is unclear. This CDR3 has 11 amino acids. In germline, CDR1 is MNHNS, CDR2 SASEGT. The V gene lost 11 bases and the J gene lost 0 bases, with 6 bases spanning the gap. CDR3 in amino acids: CASASTDTQYF. For the CDR3, the DNA is TGTGCCTCCGCTAGCACAGATACGCAGTATTTT.

The J gene is TRBJ2-7, the V gene TRBV7-9, with D unclear. Trimming took off 0 bases at V and 0 bases at J, with 9 bases between the two ends. This CDR3 contains 15 residues. CDR1 is SEHNR, CDR2 FQNEAQ, per germline (reference sequence). CDR3 protein: CASSLAFGYSYEQYF. The CDR3 DNA follows: TGTGCCAGCAGCTTAGCGTTTGGCTACTCCTACGAGCAGTACTTC.

The chain employs TRBV7-2 and TRBJ2-2; D may match TRBD1 or TRBD2 (7 bases each). The germline gives CDR1 SGHTA, CDR2 FQGNSA. V lost 5 bases, J lost 2 bases, and 18 bases lay in between. CDR3 length: 17 amino acids. CDR3 protein: CASSPRGREYNTGELFF. Here the CDR3 DNA reads TGTGCCAGCAGCCCGAGGGGGCGGGAGTACAACACCGGGGAGCTGTTTTTT.

The rearrangement uses TRBV11-2 and TRBJ1-4, with a possible D match to TRBD1 (6 bases). V gave up 3 bases and J gave up 15 bases, with 11 bases separating them. The length of the CDR3 is 11 residues. Per germline, CDR1 SGHAT and CDR2 FQNNGV. The CDR3 nucleotides are TGTGCCAGCAGCTTGGGGGACAAGGTGTTTTTT. This sequence encodes CASSLGDKVFF.

This clone appeared a single time. Here the CDR3 reads CASSLPGTYEQYF. CDR3 nucleotide sequence: TGTGCCAGCAGTTTGCCGGGGACCTACGAGCAGTACTTC. The chain recombines TRBV28 with TRBJ2-7; weak D call: TRBD2 (5 bases). Trimming took off 3 bases at V and 2 bases at J, with 8 bases between the two ends. The CDR3 has 13 amino acids. Germline V lookup: CDR1 MDHEN, CDR2 SYDVKM.

This clone is labeled medium-sized. The chain links TRBV7-7 to TRBJ2-7; D is possibly TRBD1 or TRBD2 (5 bases each). The V gene lost 1 base and the J gene lost 2 bases, with 12 bases spanning the gap. The length of the CDR3 is 15 residues. Germline CDR1 is SSHAT and CDR2 is FNYEAQ (reference sequence). The CDR3 nucleotides are TGTGCCAGCAGCTTAGGGGCAGGGAGCGCCTACGAGCAGTACTTC. Its protein is CASSLGAGSAYEQYF.

The genes are TRBV12-2 and TRBJ1-4; the tabulated D call, TRBD1, remains unverified against the DNA. TRBV12-2 is termed a pseudogene. The CDR3 runs to 16 residues. In DNA form, the CDR3 reads TGTGCAAGTCGTCCATCCGGGACAATGTCTAATGAAAAACTGTTTTTT. This sequence encodes CASRPSGTMSNEKLFF.

The CDR3 DNA sequence: TGTGCCAGTAGTATGGCCCGAGCGGGACCGCAAGAGACCCAGTACTTC. Amino acid sequence: CASSMARAGPQETQYF. The chain uses TRBV19 and TRBJ2-5; 7 nucleotides match TRBD2. Germline V gene lookup returns CDR1 LNHDA and CDR2 SQIVND (reference sequence). The CDR3 has 16 residues. V lost 3 bases to trimming and J lost 2 bases; unmatched junction nucleotides: 9.

The chain recombines TRBV28 with TRBJ1-5; the D gene is possibly TRBD1 (5 bases). CDR1 and CDR2 (germline): MDHEN, SYDVKM. V was trimmed by 3 bases and J by 1 base, leaving 7 bases between them. This CDR3 contains 14 residues. The CDR3 nucleotides are TGTGCCAGCAGTTTCAGGGAGAGCAATCAGCCCCAGCATTTT. As protein: CASSFRESNQPQHF.

The sample holds one count of this clone. The V call is TRBV7-2, the J call TRBJ2-2; D call uncertain. Trimming removed 1 base from V and 1 base from J, with 10 bases in between. The CDR3 consists of 16 residues. CDR1 SGHTA and CDR2 FQGNSA come from the germline V gene. CDR3 protein: CASSLVGQLNTGELFF. DNA of the CDR3: TGTGCCAGCAGCTTAGTTGGCCAGTTGAACACCGGGGAGCTGTTTTTT.

This clone was seen a single time. The chain links TRBV14 to TRBJ2-1, with D unresolved. V was clipped by 4 bases and J by 9 bases, with 13 bases between them. Germline V gene data show CDR1 as SGHDN and CDR2 as FVKESK. The CDR3 is 13 residues long. The CDR3 region has the DNA TGTGCCAGCAGCCCGCTCTTCTTTGGTGAGCAGTTCTTC. As protein: CASSPLFFGEQFF.

The chain employs TRBV5-1 and TRBJ2-1, with TRBD2 matching 9 bases. Per the germline V gene, CDR1 is SGHRS and CDR2 is YFSETQ. The trim removed 1 base at V and 7 bases at J, leaving 6 bases unmatched. This CDR3 is built from 15 residues. For the CDR3, the DNA is TGCGCCAGCAGCTTGCAAGCGGGGGGTACTAATGAGCAGTTCTTC. Its translation is CASSLQAGGTNEQFF.

J is TRBJ1-1 and V is TRBV11-2; D remains ambiguous. Trimming took off 3 bases at V and 10 bases at J, with 12 bases between the two ends. Per germline, CDR1 SGHAT and CDR2 FQNNGV. This CDR3 has 12 amino acids. The CDR3 sequence is CASSLGGMGAFF. The CDR3, as DNA: TGTGCCAGCAGCTTGGGAGGGATGGGAGCTTTCTTT.

The rearrangement joins TRBV7-2 to TRBJ2-5; D possibly corresponds to TRBD2 (6 bases). The germline CDR1 and CDR2 sequences are SGHTA and FQGNSA. V was clipped by 5 bases and J by 5 bases, with 15 bases between them. This CDR3 is built from 14 residues. CDR3 nucleotide sequence: TGTGCCAGCAGCCAAGGACTACCCGGGGAGACCCAGTACTTC. Protein product: CASSQGLPGETQYF.

V and J are TRBV7-9 and TRBJ2-1; TRBD2 aligns across 11 bases. With V trimmed by 5 bases and J by 8 bases, 11 bases remained unmatched. This CDR3 has 16 amino acids. From germline, CDR1 is SEHNR and CDR2 FQNEAQ (reference sequence). CDR3 sequence (DNA): TGTGCCAGCAGCCAATTTCTAGCGGGGGGCCGGGATGAGCAGTTCTTC. The encoded protein is CASSQFLAGGRDEQFF.

This chain uses TRBV11-2 with TRBJ1-2; D call uncertain. The V and J ends lost 3 bases and 1 base respectively, with 6 bases between them. CDR1 is SGHAT, CDR2 FQNNGV, per germline. The CDR3 has 13 residues. CDR3 DNA sequence: TGTGCCAGCAGCTTTAACAGTAACTATGGCTACACCTTC. Encoded protein: CASSFNSNYGYTF. The full variable domain, in which reference TRBV11-2 and TRBJ1-2 provide the parts outside the CDR3, is EAGVAQSPRYKIIEKRQSVAFWCNPISGHATLYWYQQILGQGPKLLIQFQNNGVVDDSQLPKDRFSAERLKGVDSTLKIQPAKLEDSAVYLCASSFNSNYGYTFGSGTRLTVV.

Only one count was recorded for this clone. The V gene is TRBV25-1, the J gene TRBJ2-3; D gene uncertain. V lost 11 bases, J lost 6 bases, and 15 bases lay in between. The CDR3 is made up of 12 amino acids. Germline values: CDR1 MGHDK, CDR2 SYGVNS. In DNA form, the CDR3 reads TGTGCCGTTCGGACCTCCGGTGATACGCAGTATTTT. It specifies CAVRTSGDTQYF. The whole variable domain, remainder taken from reference TRBV25-1 and TRBJ2-3, is EADIYQTPRYLVIGTGKKITLECSQTMGHDKMYWYQQDPGMELHLIHYSYGVNSTEKGDLSSESTVSRIRTEHFPLTLESARPSHTSQYLCAVRTSGDTQYFGPGTRLTVL.

This clone was seen only once. The chain employs TRBV19 and TRBJ1-5; D uncertain. Germline V gives CDR1 LNHDA, CDR2 SQIVND (reference sequence). There are 15 residues in the CDR3. V lost 1 base, J lost 1 base, and 8 bases lay in between. The DNA of the CDR3 is TGTGCCAGTAGTATAGGGTACATCAGCAATCAGCCCCAGCATTTT. This translates into CASSIGYISNQPQHF.

V usage is TRBV6-6 and J usage is TRBJ2-3; TRBD2 matches at 8 bases. CDR3 size: 12 residues. The V gene's germline CDR1 is MNHNY and CDR2 SVGAGI (reference sequence). The V and J ends lost 9 bases and 6 bases, in that order; junction bases with no gene match: 5. DNA of the CDR3: TGTGCCAGTCACGGGGGGGCGGATACGCAGTATTTT. It translates to CASHGGADTQYF.

The chain employs TRBV5-4 and TRBJ1-1; D is unresolved. This CDR3 has 15 amino acids. The germline V and J ends were trimmed by 4 bases and 0 bases, with 13 bases remaining between them. Germline CDR1 SGHNT, CDR2 YYREEE (reference sequence). The CDR3 loop is CASSKGRLLNTEAFF. CDR3 nucleotide sequence: TGTGCCAGCAGCAAAGGGAGGCTCTTGAACACTGAAGCTTTCTTT.